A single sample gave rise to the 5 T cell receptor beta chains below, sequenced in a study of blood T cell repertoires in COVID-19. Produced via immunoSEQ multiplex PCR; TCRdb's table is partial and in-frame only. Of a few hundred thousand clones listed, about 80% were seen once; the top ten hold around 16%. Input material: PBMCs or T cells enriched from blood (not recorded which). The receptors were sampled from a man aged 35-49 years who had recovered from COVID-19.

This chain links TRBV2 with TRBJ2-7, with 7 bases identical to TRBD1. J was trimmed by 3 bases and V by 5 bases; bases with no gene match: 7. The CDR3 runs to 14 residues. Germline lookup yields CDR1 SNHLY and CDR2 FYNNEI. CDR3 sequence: CASSTQGYNYEQYF. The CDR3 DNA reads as TGTGCCAGCAGTACACAGGGGTACAACTACGAGCAGTACTTC. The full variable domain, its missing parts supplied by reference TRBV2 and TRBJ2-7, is EPEVTQTPSHQVTQMGQEVILRCVPISNHLYFYWYRQILGQKVEFLVSFYNNEISEKSEIFDDQFSVERPDGSNFTLKIRSTKLEDSAMYFCASSTQGYNYEQYFGPGTRLTVT.

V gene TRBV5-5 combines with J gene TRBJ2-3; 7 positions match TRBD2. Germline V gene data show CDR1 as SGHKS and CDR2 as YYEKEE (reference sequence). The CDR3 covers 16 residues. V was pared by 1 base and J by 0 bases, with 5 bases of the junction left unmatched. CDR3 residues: CASSLLTSSSTDTQYF. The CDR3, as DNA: TGTGCCAGCAGCTTGCTGACTAGCTCTAGCACAGATACGCAGTATTTT.

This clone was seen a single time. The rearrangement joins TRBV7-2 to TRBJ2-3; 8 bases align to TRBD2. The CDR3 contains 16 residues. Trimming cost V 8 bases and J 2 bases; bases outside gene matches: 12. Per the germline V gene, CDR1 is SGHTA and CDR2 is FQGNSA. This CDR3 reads CASGRSGRPLTDTQYF. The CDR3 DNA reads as TGTGCCAGCGGCAGGAGCGGGAGACCCCTCACAGATACGCAGTATTTT.

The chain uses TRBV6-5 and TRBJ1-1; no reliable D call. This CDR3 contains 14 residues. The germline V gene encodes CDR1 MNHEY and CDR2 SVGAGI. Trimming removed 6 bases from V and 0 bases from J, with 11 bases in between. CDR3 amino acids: CASRGDQMNTEAFF. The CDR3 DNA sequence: TGTGCCAGCAGGGGAGATCAGATGAACACTGAAGCTTTCTTT.

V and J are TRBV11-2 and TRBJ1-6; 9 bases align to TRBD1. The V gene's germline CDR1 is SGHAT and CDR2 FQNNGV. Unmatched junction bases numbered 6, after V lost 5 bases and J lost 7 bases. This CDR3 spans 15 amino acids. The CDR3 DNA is TGTGCCAGCAGCCCTACGGACAGGGGAAATTCACCCCTCCACTTT. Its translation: CASSPTDRGNSPLHF.